This T cell receptor (beta chain) was retrieved from a study of PD-1 blockade in classical Hodgkin lymphoma. Notes on the study in general: Patients with a complete response exhibited baseline diversity comparable to newly diagnosed patients. Lower baseline TCR diversity was reported for newly diagnosed patients than for healthy donors. Patients were excluded if nivolumab began under 1 year after ASCT (the autologous transplant). What caused the repertoire differences, perhaps disease activity or prior therapy, remains undefined.

Comments on this clone: What it binds is not known.

Only in-frame clones appear in the TCRdb table, and some are missing; sequencing was by immunoSEQ multiplex PCR. The sample contains around 15,000 clones, around three fifths of which appear only once. The CDR3 has 13 residues. V shed 1 base and J shed 3 bases, with 6 bases lying between them. The germline CDR1 and CDR2 sequences are SGHDN and FVKESK. Relapse was seen in all patients after autologous stem cell transplantation, and brentuximab vedotin exposure was variable. The sequenced sample was peripheral blood mononuclear cells (PBMCs), obtained before the second cycle of nivolumab. This chain uses TRBV14 with TRBJ2-5, with D unresolved. This receptor was identified in a human donor with classical Hodgkin lymphoma. In DNA, the CDR3 is TGTGCCAGCAGCCAAGGCAACGAAGAGACCCAGTACTTC. It specifies CASSQGNEETQYF.